The next 20 T cell receptor beta chains were all read from a single sample in a study of T cell changes during pregnancy in multiple sclerosis. TCRdb keeps only in-frame clones here, not all; method: immunoSEQ multiplex PCR. Counted here are 65,000 to 90,000 clones, about nine tenths occurring once; the ten biggest clones make up under 0.35%. The specimen comprised CD4+ T cells from peripheral blood mononuclear cells, sampled after pregnancy. The source is a female donor with multiple sclerosis, enrolled in a pregnancy study.

V is TRBV5-1 and J is TRBJ2-4; perhaps TRBD1 as D (7 bases). The length of the CDR3 is 16 residues. The V gene lost 2 bases and the J gene lost 7 bases, with 19 bases spanning the gap. Per the germline V gene, CDR1 is SGHRS and CDR2 is YFSETQ. The CDR3: CASSLGRDSVVNIQYF. Written as DNA, the CDR3 is TGCGCCAGCAGCTTAGGGCGGGACAGTGTAGTGAACATTCAGTACTTC.

The rearrangement joins TRBV28 to TRBJ1-4, with TRBD1 as a possible D gene (6 bases). This CDR3 spans 15 amino acids. Germline loops: CDR1 MDHEN, CDR2 SYDVKM. Between the trimmed V and J ends, which lost 6 bases and 7 bases, there was a span of 18 bases. CDR3 nucleotide sequence: TGTGCCAGCAGAACGCCAAGACAGGCGGGTGAAAAACTGTTTTTT. It yields the protein CASRTPRQAGEKLFF.

The chain employs TRBV7-9 and TRBJ1-3, with 7 bases identical to TRBD1. This CDR3 is built from 16 residues. Germline assignment: CDR1 SEHNR and CDR2 FQNEAQ (reference sequence). Trimming took 6 bases from V and 3 from J; bases not matched to a gene: 11. The CDR3 spells CASSRNRGAFGNTIYF. CDR3 nucleotide sequence: TGTGCCAGCAGTCGTAACAGGGGCGCGTTTGGAAACACCATATATTTT.

The chain is built from TRBV11-2 and TRBJ2-7, with 8 bases fitting TRBD1. V was clipped by 0 bases and J by 2 bases; unmatched bases: 0. The CDR3 contains 14 residues. In germline, CDR1 is SGHAT, CDR2 FQNNGV. The CDR3, as DNA: TGTGCCAGCAGCTTAGAACAGGGGGCCTACGAGCAGTACTTC. Its protein product is CASSLEQGAYEQYF. Based on the CDR3 plus reference TRBV11-2 and TRBJ2-7, the full variable domain is EAGVAQSPRYKIIEKRQSVAFWCNPISGHATLYWYQQILGQGPKLLIQFQNNGVVDDSQLPKDRFSAERLKGVDSTLKIQPAKLEDSAVYLCASSLEQGAYEQYFGPGTRLTVT.

The rearrangement links TRBV7-3 to TRBJ2-5; the D gene is possibly TRBD1 (6 bases). The CDR3 is 13 amino acids. Deletions cut 5 bases from V and 5 bases from J, with 12 bases between. Germline values: CDR1 SGHTA, CDR2 FQGTGA. The CDR3 DNA follows: TGTGCCAGCAGCCCTCAGGGGCGGGAGACCCAGTACTTC. It yields the protein CASSPQGRETQYF.

The chain joins TRBV5-8 to TRBJ2-7, with a possible D match to TRBD1 (5 bases). The CDR3 is 15 residues long. The V gene lost 6 bases and the J gene lost 6 bases, with 22 bases spanning the gap. Germline values: CDR1 SGHTS, CDR2 YDEGEE. CDR3 DNA: TGTGCCAGCACCAACGCAGGGTTTCAATCGGGCGAGCAGTACTTC. The encoded protein is CASTNAGFQSGEQYF.

The chain uses TRBV6-6 and TRBJ2-7; the D is unclear. Germline assignment: CDR1 MNHNY and CDR2 SVGAGI (reference sequence). The CDR3 is made up of 16 amino acids. Trimming cost V 0 bases and J 4 bases, with 16 bases left between them. CDR3 protein: CASSYSHPTVSYEQYF. For the CDR3, the DNA is TGTGCCAGCAGTTACTCACACCCCACAGTCTCTTACGAGCAGTACTTC.

This chain connects TRBV6-1 to TRBJ1-2; unclear D gene. The germline V gene encodes CDR1 MNHNS and CDR2 SASEGT. V was clipped by 5 bases and J by 1 base, with 11 bases between them. The CDR3 contains 14 residues. The chain's CDR3 is CASSSYRINYGYTF. In DNA, the CDR3 is TGTGCCAGCAGTTCTTACAGAATTAACTATGGCTACACCTTC.

The genes are TRBV18 and TRBJ1-1, with 8 bases fitting TRBD1. Trimming cost V 2 bases and J 4 bases; bases outside gene matches: 15. Germline V gene data show CDR1 as KGHSH and CDR2 as LQKENI. The CDR3 consists of 18 residues. The CDR3 region has the DNA TGTGCCAGCTCACCAACGGACAGGGCCGAGAATTGGGTCACTGAAGCTTTCTTT. It specifies CASSPTDRAENWVTEAFF.

This clone was recorded only once. The genes are TRBV27 and TRBJ1-2; 7 bases line up with TRBD1. The CDR3 is 15 residues long. Germline assignment: CDR1 MNHEY and CDR2 SMNVEV (reference sequence). The V segment lost 5 bases and the J segment 4 bases; nucleotides outside the gene matches: 10. The CDR3 DNA is TGTGCCAGCAGTCCTAACAGGGGAGGCGGCTATGGCTACACCTTC. It yields the protein CASSPNRGGGYGYTF.

V and J are TRBV7-2 and TRBJ2-4, with D perhaps TRBD2 (6 bases). V dropped 7 bases and J dropped 5 bases, with 15 bases sitting between them. Germline CDR1 and CDR2: SGHTA and FQGNSA. The CDR3 runs 14 residues. DNA for the CDR3: TGTGCCAGCACCCCGGGGTCGGGAGAAAACATTCAGTACTTC. Its translation: CASTPGSGENIQYF.

The V call is TRBV7-2, the J call TRBJ2-5; perhaps TRBD2 as D (5 bases). In germline, CDR1 is SGHTA, CDR2 FQGNSA. The CDR3 is 13 amino acids. The germline V and J ends were trimmed by 9 bases and 2 bases, with 13 bases remaining between them. In DNA, the CDR3 is TGTGCCAGTTGCCGGGGTATGCAAGAGACCCAGTACTTC. Translated: CASCRGMQETQYF.

The J gene is TRBJ2-2, the V gene TRBV21-1; the DNA was not compared with TRBD1, the D call given in the table. TRBV21-1 is reported as a pseudogene. CDR3 length: 9 amino acids. CDR3 DNA: TGTCTGGGCCACGGGGAGCTGTTTTTT. This sequence encodes CLGHGELFF.

This clone appeared a single time. V is TRBV30 and J is TRBJ1-2; 7 positions match TRBD1. This CDR3 region has 16 residues. J was trimmed by 1 base and V by 3 bases; bases with no gene match: 11. From germline, CDR1 is GTSNPN and CDR2 SVGIG (reference sequence). CDR3 coding DNA: TGTGCCTGGAGCCCCTGGACAGGCTCTCTTAACTATGGCTACACCTTC. Translating it yields CAWSPWTGSLNYGYTF.

This clone appeared once. J is TRBJ2-7 and V is TRBV11-2; 14 bases match TRBD2. Germline V gene lookup returns CDR1 SGHAT and CDR2 FQNNGV. This CDR3 region has 15 residues. J lost 5 bases, V lost 4 bases, and 4 bases had no gene match. CDR3 in DNA: TGTGCCAGCAGCTGGGGGACTAGCGGGAGCGACGAGCAGTACTTC. Translating it yields CASSWGTSGSDEQYF.

This chain connects TRBV4-1 to TRBJ1-3; D not resolved. This CDR3 spans 17 amino acids. The ends were cut back, 3 bases at V and 0 bases at J, with 15 bases in the middle. Germline CDR1 MGHRA, CDR2 YSYEKL. In DNA form, the CDR3 reads TGCGCCAGCAGCCATGAGAGGGTCTCGATCTCTGGAAACACCATATATTTT. Its translation: CASSHERVSISGNTIYF.

The CDR3: CASSQNAPQGQGYTF. DNA of the CDR3: TGTGCCAGCAGCCAAAACGCCCCTCAGGGGCAGGGCTACACCTTC. The chain links TRBV7-8 to TRBJ1-2, with a weak D call TRBD1 (6 bases). CDR1 SGHVS and CDR2 FQNEAQ come from the germline V gene. V was trimmed by 5 bases and J by 8 bases, leaving 21 bases between them. This CDR3 comprises 15 residues.

V is TRBV11-2 and J is TRBJ2-7; TRBD2 might be the D (7 bases). Between the trimmed V and J ends, which lost 1 base and 1 base, there was a span of 20 bases. Germline lookup yields CDR1 SGHAT and CDR2 FQNNGV. The CDR3 is made up of 18 amino acids. As DNA, the CDR3 is TGTGCCAGCAGCTTAGGCAGGGGAGGGGAGTCGCCATCCTACGAGCAGTACTTC. It encodes CASSLGRGGESPSYEQYF.

The chain recombines TRBV9 with TRBJ2-2; D may be TRBD1 (5 bases). The germline V gene has CDR1 SGDLS and CDR2 YYNGEE. The V and J ends lost 3 bases and 0 bases respectively, with 6 bases between them. CDR3 length: 14 residues. Written as DNA, the CDR3 is TGTGCCAGCAGCGCGGACACGAACACCGGGGAGCTGTTTTTT. Translation gives CASSADTNTGELFF.

This clone was counted many times. The chain joins TRBV15 to TRBJ2-7; D perhaps matches TRBD2 (5 bases). This CDR3 has 14 amino acids. V lost 0 bases to trimming and J lost 3 bases, with 9 bases between them. Per the germline V gene, CDR1 is LNHNV and CDR2 is YYDKDF (reference sequence). The CDR3 loop reads CATSRDLEGYEQYF. The CDR3 coding sequence is TGTGCCACCAGCAGAGATTTAGAGGGCTACGAGCAGTACTTC.